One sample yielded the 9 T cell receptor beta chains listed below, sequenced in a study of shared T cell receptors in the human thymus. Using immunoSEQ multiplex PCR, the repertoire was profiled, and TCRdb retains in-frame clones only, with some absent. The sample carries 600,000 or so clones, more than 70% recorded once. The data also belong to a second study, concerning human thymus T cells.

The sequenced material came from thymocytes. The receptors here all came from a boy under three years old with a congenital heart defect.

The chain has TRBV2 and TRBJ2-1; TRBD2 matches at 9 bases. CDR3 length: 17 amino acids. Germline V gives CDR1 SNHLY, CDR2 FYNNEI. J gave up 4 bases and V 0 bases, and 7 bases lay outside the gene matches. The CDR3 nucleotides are TGTGCCAGCAGTGAAGCGCGAGCGGGGGGCCCGTACAATGAGCAGTTCTTC. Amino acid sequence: CASSEARAGGPYNEQFF.

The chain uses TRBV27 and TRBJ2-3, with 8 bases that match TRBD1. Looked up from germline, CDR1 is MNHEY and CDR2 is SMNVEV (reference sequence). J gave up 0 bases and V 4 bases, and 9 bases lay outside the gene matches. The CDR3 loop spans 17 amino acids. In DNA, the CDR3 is TGTGCCAGCAGTTCTCGGACAGGGAAATCTAGCACAGATACGCAGTATTTT. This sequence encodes CASSSRTGKSSTDTQYF.

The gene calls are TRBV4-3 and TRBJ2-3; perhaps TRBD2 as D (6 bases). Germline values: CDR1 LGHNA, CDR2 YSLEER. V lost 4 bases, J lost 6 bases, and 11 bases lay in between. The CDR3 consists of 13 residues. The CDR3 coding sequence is TGCGCCAGCAGCCCCACTAGCTTCGATACGCAGTATTTT. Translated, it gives CASSPTSFDTQYF.

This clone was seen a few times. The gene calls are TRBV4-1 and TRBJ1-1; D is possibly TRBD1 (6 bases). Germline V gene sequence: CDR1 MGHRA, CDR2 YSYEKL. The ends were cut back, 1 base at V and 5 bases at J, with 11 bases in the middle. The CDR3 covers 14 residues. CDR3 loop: CASSQAGVETEAFF. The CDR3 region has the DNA TGCGCCAGCAGCCAAGCAGGGGTAGAGACTGAAGCTTTCTTT.

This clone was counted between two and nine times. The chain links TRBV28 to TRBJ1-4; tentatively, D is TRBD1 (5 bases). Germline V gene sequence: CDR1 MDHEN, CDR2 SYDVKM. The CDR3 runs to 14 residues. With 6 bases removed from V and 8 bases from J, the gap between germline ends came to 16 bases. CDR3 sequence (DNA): TGTGCCAGCAGCCGAAGACAGTTTTGGGAAAAACTGTTTTTT. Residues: CASSRRQFWEKLFF.

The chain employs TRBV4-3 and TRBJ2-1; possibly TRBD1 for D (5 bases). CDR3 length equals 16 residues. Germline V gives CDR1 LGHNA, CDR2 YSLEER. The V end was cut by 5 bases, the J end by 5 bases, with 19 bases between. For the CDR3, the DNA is TGCGCCAGCAGCTTCAGGGTTTCCCCCGGCGACAATGAGCAGTTCTTC. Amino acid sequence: CASSFRVSPGDNEQFF.

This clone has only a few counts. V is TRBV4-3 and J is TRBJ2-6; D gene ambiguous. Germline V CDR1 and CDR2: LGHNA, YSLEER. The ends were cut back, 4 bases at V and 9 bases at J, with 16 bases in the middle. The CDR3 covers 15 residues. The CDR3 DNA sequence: TGCGCCAGCAGCCTGGGCCTCCCTGGGCGCAACGTCCTGACTTTC. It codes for CASSLGLPGRNVLTF.

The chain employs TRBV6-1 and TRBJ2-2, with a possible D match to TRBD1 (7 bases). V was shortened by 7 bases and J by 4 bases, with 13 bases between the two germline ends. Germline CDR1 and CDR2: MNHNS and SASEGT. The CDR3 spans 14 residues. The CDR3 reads CASISGGPTGELFF. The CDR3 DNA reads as TGTGCCAGCATATCAGGGGGGCCCACCGGGGAGCTGTTTTTT.

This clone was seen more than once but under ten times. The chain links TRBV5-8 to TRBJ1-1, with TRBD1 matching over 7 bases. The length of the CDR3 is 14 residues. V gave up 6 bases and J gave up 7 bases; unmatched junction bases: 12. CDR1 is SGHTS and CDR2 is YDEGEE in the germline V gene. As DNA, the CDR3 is TGTGCCAGCATTCTACAGGGGTGGGGCGGTGAAGCTTTCTTT. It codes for CASILQGWGGEAFF.